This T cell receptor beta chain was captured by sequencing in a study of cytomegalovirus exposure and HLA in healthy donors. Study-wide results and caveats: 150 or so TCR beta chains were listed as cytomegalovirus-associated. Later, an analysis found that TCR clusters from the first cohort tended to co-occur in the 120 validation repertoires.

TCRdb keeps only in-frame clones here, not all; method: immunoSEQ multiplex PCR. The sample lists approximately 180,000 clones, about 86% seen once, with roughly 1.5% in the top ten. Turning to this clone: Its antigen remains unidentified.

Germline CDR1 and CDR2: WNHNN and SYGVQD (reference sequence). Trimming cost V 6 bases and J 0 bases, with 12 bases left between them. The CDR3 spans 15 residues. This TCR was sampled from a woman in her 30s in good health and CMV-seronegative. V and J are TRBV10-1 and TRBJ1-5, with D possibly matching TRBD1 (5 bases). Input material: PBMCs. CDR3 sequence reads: CASSHRQNSNQPQHF. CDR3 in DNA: TGCGCCAGCAGCCATAGACAGAATAGCAATCAGCCCCAGCATTTT.